This T cell receptor (beta chain) comes out of a study of T cells in Graves' hyperthyroidism and ophthalmopathy (dated by TCRdb to the late 2010s). Background on the whole study: Peripheral blood was sampled at the time of initial diagnosis, prior to any treatment. After sampling, hyperthyroidism patients received methimazole starting at 30 mg daily, and ophthalmopathy patients received high-dose intravenous methylprednisolone. The paper reports TCR Vbeta CDR3 sequencing of some 140 peripheral blood samples: 43 ophthalmopathy, over 70 hyperthyroidism and some 17 progressor patients. For training and testing, the roughly 93 patients in the discovery cohort were randomly divided in a 7:3 ratio. A discovery cohort of roughly 100 patients, fewer than 50 with Graves' ophthalmopathy and 57 with stable Graves' hyperthyroidism, was used to find distinguishing TCR V-J signatures. Whether ophthalmopathy could be predicted prospectively was tested in an independent validation cohort made up of under 20 hyperthyroidism patients plus 17 patients who later progressed to ophthalmopathy. The study also compared thyroid tissue and blood T-cell repertoires from a handful of Graves' hyperthyroidism patients.

Reading the germline V gene (reference sequence) gives CDR1 SEHNR and CDR2 FQNEAQ. At the junction V is shortened by 5 bases and J by 1 base, with 14 bases in between. Including the terminal cysteine and phenylalanine, the CDR3 comprises 15 residues. The entry retains the CDR3 DNA only, 45 bases that are in frame from base 1. Study-level results and caveats: In validation, the model predicted progression to ophthalmopathy a median of about 6.5 months before onset, with 65% to 71% sensitivity and about 72% specificity. A 13 V-J signature model separated ophthalmopathy from stable hyperthyroidism, with around 91% sensitivity and 81.08% specificity in cross-validation and 80%/75% in testing. Blood samples also contained most of the expanded thyroid clonotypes (frequency above 0.001), which suggests that blood repertoires may reflect thyroid immune responses. Sample size was not statistically predetermined, and investigators were not blinded to group allocation.

The TCR beta CDR3 regions were amplified from RNA transcripts. A first-round RT-PCR of the TCR CDR3 used the HTBI primer set with the Qiagen OneStep RT-PCR kit. The libraries were constructed in a second round of multiplex PCR and then size-selected and purified. Paired-end sequencing of the libraries was performed with 100 bp reads on an Illumina HiSeq2000. Per the original workflow: SOAPnuke was used to process the raw data, throwing out any read that contained adapters or uncalled bases, had a mean Phred below 15, or lacked an exact constant-primer or identifier match. High-quality paired reads were merged using COPE v1.2.5, and each unique nucleotide sequence was defined as a clonotype. Clonotypes were aligned to IMGT TRBV, TRBD and TRBJ reference segments using MiTCR v1.1. Analysis was restricted to V-J combinations with a frequency above 0.0001, which covered about 99% of repertoires. A TCS score was defined as the ratio between F50 (clonal expansion) and ExV (chaos), using BLOSUM62-based TCRdist between CDR3 peptides within each V-J. Welch's t-statistics and random forest reduced 500 to 650 V-J features to roughly 13, which were used in a naive Bayes classifier (R e1071). The public reads were quality trimmed at Q25 with fastp and then assembled into clones with MiXCR by TCRdb, keeping productive beta chains. Rows are combined by CDR3 protein, so each entry shows the most common genes and DNA. The V and J calls here are based on TCRdb, not the publication. The sample table lists hundreds of thousands of distinct CDR3 sequences, approximately 17% of them with a count of one. 17% of the sample rests with the top ten.

About this clonotype itself: The antigen it recognizes is unknown. The sample holds no much larger clone one base away, and base qualities are not on file.

Ophthalmopathy patients had moderately to severely active disease, with a Clinical Activity Score of 3 or more, a NOSPECS grade of 4 or more, and a disease duration of less than 3 months. The study excluded patients with uncontrolled infections, other autoimmune diseases, pregnancy or lactation. Diagnoses relied on clinical symptoms, serum thyroxine and TRAb, thyroid ultrasound and orbital computed tomography. Ficoll-Paque density gradient centrifugation was used to isolate PBMCs from about 10 ml of fresh peripheral blood. Trizol reagent was used to extract total RNA, and RNA quality was then checked on an Agilent 2100 Bioanalyzer.

The sample consisted of blood. The chain is made from TRBV7-9 and TRBJ1-1; the D gene is unclear. The TCR sequence derives from a woman aged 18-29 years with Graves' ophthalmopathy. CDR3 region: CASSHSAAGNTEAFF. The DNA sequence is given as TGTGCCAGCAGCCACTCCGCCGCCGGGAACACTGAAGCTTTCTTT.